Below, 8 T cell receptor beta chains from the same sample are listed, as sequenced in a study of blood T cell repertoires in COVID-19. Sequenced by immunoSEQ multiplex PCR; TCRdb stores in-frame clones only, minus some. The sample lists around 250,000 clones, around 86% occurring once. Sequenced sample: peripheral blood. All receptors derive from a man under 40 who had recovered from COVID-19.

CDR3 loop: CASSFPGARETQYF. DNA of the CDR3: TGTGCCAGTAGTTTTCCGGGAGCAAGGGAGACCCAGTACTTC. This sequence joins TRBV19 and TRBJ2-5, with a tentative D call TRBD2 (6 bases). V was clipped by 5 bases and J by 5 bases, with 15 bases between them. CDR1 and CDR2 (germline): LNHDA, SQIVND (reference sequence). The CDR3 spans 14 residues.

V usage is TRBV7-9 and J usage is TRBJ1-6; maybe TRBD1 (5 bases). V was clipped by 5 bases and J by 0 bases, with 11 bases between them. The CDR3 runs to 16 residues. CDR1 and CDR2 (germline): SEHNR, FQNEAQ (reference sequence). CDR3 in DNA: TGTGCCAGCAGCCCCCAGGGCCTCTCCTATAATTCACCCCTCCACTTT. It translates to CASSPQGLSYNSPLHF. Filled out from reference TRBV7-9 and TRBJ1-6, the complete variable domain reads DTGVSQNPRHKITKRGQNVTFRCDPISEHNRLYWYRQTLGQGPEFLTYFQNEAQLEKSRLLSDRFSAERPKGSFSTLEIQRTEQGDSAMYLCASSPQGLSYNSPLHFGNGTRLTVT.

The V gene is TRBV29-1, the J gene TRBJ2-7; 8 bases are a match to TRBD1. Germline trimming cut 3 bases from V and 0 bases from J; bases unmatched to any gene: 7. The CDR3 sequence is 15 residues long. Germline CDR1 is SQVTM and CDR2 is ANQGSEA. In DNA form, the CDR3 reads TGCAGCGTTGACACTAACAGGGGGAGCTCCTACGAGCAGTACTTC. It specifies CSVDTNRGSSYEQYF.

This rearrangement joins TRBV7-9 to TRBJ1-1; weak D call: TRBD1 (6 bases). The V gene lost 5 bases and the J gene lost 4 bases, with 11 bases spanning the gap. The CDR3 contains 13 residues. The germline CDR1 and CDR2 sequences are SEHNR and FQNEAQ (reference sequence). The CDR3 region has the DNA TGTGCCAGCAGCCGGGACAAGGCCACTGAAGCTTTCTTT. This sequence encodes CASSRDKATEAFF. Filled out from reference TRBV7-9 and TRBJ1-1, the complete variable domain reads DTGVSQNPRHKITKRGQNVTFRCDPISEHNRLYWYRQTLGQGPEFLTYFQNEAQLEKSRLLSDRFSAERPKGSFSTLEIQRTEQGDSAMYLCASSRDKATEAFFGQGTRLTVV.

V gene TRBV2 combines with J gene TRBJ2-3; D is perhaps TRBD2 (6 bases). The germline V gene has CDR1 SNHLY and CDR2 FYNNEI. Deletions cut 11 bases from V and 1 base from J, with 19 bases between. The CDR3 runs 15 residues. The CDR3 nucleotides are TGTGCCGGCCTCCTGACTAGGCGGGGCACAGATACGCAGTATTTT. This gives the protein CAGLLTRRGTDTQYF.

V usage is TRBV10-1 and J usage is TRBJ2-1; 9 bases are shared with TRBD1. Germline CDR1 WNHNN, CDR2 SYGVQD (reference sequence). V shed 0 bases and J 4 bases; nucleotides not matched to a gene: 4. The CDR3 covers 16 residues. The CDR3 reads CASSESSGTGYNEQFF. Here the CDR3 DNA reads TGCGCCAGCAGTGAGTCCTCCGGGACAGGGTACAATGAGCAGTTCTTC.

CDR3 protein: CASSPRGSNEQFF. CDR3 bases: TGTGCCAGCAGCCCCCGAGGGAGCAATGAGCAGTTCTTC. The gene calls are TRBV28 and TRBJ2-1, with a tentative D call TRBD2 (5 bases). The CDR3 spans 13 residues. V lost 6 bases and J lost 6, with 12 bases in between. Germline CDR1 reads MDHEN; CDR2 reads SYDVKM.

The rearrangement links TRBV6-2 or TRBV6-3 to TRBJ2-7, with D possibly being TRBD2 (5 bases). The CDR3 length is 15 residues. The ends were cut back, 0 bases at V and 12 bases at J, with 21 bases in the middle. Germline V gives CDR1 MNHEY, CDR2 SVGEGT. CDR3 sequence: CASSYSTPSEGLSYF. As DNA, the CDR3 is TGTGCCAGCAGTTACTCGACCCCCTCAGAGGGTTTGTCGTACTTC.